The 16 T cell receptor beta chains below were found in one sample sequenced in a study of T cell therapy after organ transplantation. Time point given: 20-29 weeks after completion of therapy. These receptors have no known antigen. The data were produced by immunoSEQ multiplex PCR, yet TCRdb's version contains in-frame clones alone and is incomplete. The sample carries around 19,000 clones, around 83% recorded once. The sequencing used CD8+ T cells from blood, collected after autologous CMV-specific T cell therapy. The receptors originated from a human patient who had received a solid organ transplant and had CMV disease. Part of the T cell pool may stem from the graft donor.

Here the CDR3 DNA reads TGTGCCAGCAGCTCGTTGGGGGACTCAAAGACCAGCTCCTACAATGAGCAGTTCTTC. It is translated as CASSSLGDSKTSSYNEQFF. The genes are TRBV27 and TRBJ2-1, with D possibly matching TRBD2 (6 bases). Germline values: CDR1 MNHEY, CDR2 SMNVEV (reference sequence). Trimming removed 6 bases at V and 0 bases at J, with 24 bases between. The CDR3 is 19 residues long.

The CDR3 DNA follows: TGTGCCAGCCCGGGGGTCAGGGTTATGAACACCGGGGAGCTGTTTTTT. Translated, it gives CASPGVRVMNTGELFF. This chain joins TRBV7-9 and TRBJ2-2; TRBD2 might be the D (6 bases). With 8 bases removed from V and 1 base from J, the gap between germline ends came to 17 bases. Germline V lookup: CDR1 SEHNR, CDR2 FQNEAQ (reference sequence). The CDR3 has 16 amino acids.

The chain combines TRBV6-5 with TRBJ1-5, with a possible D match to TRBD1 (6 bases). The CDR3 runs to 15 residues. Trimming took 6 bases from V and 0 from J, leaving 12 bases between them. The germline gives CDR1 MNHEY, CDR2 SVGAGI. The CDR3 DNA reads TGTGCCAGCAGCCACAAAGGGGGTAGCAATCAGCCCCAGCATTTT. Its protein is CASSHKGGSNQPQHF.

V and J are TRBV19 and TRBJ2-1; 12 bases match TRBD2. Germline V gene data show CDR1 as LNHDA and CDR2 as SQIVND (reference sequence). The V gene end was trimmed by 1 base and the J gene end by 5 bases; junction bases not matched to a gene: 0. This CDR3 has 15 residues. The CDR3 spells CASSIGLAGDNEQFF. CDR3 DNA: TGTGCCAGTAGTATAGGACTAGCGGGGGACAATGAGCAGTTCTTC.

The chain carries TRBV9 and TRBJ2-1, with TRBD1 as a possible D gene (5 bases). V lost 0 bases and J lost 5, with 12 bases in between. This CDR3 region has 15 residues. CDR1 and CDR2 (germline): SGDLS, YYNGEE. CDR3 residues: CASSVGGRVDNEQFF. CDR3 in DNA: TGTGCCAGCAGCGTAGGTGGCAGGGTAGACAATGAGCAGTTCTTC.

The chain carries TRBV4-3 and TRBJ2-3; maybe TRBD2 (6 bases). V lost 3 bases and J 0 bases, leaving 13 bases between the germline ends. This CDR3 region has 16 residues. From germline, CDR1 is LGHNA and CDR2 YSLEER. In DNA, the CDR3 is TGCGCCAGCAGCCACGTAGCGGCTCGGAGCACAGATACGCAGTATTTT. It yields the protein CASSHVAARSTDTQYF.

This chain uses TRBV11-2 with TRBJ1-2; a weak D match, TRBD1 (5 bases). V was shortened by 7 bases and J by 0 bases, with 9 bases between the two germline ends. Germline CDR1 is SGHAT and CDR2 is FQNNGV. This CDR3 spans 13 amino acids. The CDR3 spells CASTKTANYGYTF. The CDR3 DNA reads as TGTGCCAGCACCAAGACAGCTAACTATGGCTACACCTTC.

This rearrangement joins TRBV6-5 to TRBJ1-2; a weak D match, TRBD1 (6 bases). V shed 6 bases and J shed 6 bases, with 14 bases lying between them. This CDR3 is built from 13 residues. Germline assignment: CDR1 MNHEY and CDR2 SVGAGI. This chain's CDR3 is CASSGGPLDGYTF. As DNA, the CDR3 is TGTGCCAGCAGCGGGGGCCCCCTCGATGGCTACACCTTC.

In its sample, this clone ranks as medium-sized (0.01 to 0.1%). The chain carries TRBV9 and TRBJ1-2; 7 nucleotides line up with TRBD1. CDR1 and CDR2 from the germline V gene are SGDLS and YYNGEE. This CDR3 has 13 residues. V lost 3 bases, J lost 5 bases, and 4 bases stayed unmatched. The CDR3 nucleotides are TGTGCCAGCAGCGGGGACAGCCATTATGGCTACACCTTC. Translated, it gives CASSGDSHYGYTF.

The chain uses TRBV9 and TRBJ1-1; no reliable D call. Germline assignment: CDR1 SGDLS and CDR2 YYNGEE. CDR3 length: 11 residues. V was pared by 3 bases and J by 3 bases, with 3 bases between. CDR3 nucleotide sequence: TGTGCCAGCAGCGGATACACTGAAGCTTTCTTT. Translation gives CASSGYTEAFF.

The CDR3 spells CASSQQGGAFYEQYF. The CDR3 nucleotides are TGCGCCAGCAGCCAACAGGGGGGCGCATTCTACGAGCAGTACTTC. The chain employs TRBV4-3 and TRBJ2-7, with TRBD1 as a possible D gene (7 bases). CDR3 length: 15 amino acids. CDR1 is LGHNA, CDR2 YSLEER, per germline. V dropped 2 bases and J dropped 3 bases, with 14 bases sitting between them.

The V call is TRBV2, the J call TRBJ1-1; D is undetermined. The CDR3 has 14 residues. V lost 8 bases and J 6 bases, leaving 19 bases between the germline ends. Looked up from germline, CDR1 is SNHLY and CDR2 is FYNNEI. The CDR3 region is CASRRRPQDAEAFF. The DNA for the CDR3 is TGTGCCAGCCGGCGGAGGCCCCAGGACGCTGAAGCTTTCTTT.

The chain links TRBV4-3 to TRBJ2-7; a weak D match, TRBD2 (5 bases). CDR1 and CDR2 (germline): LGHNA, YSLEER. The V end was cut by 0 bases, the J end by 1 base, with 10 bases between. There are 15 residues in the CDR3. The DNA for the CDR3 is TGCGCCAGCAGCCAAGATCGCCGGGGATCCTACGAGCAGTACTTC. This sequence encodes CASSQDRRGSYEQYF.

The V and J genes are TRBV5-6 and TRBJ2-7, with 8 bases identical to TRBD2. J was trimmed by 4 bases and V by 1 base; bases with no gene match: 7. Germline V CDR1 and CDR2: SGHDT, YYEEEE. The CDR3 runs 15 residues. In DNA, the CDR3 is TGTGCCAGCAGCTTGAACGGGGGGGCCTTGTACGAGCAGTACTTC. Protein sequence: CASSLNGGALYEQYF.

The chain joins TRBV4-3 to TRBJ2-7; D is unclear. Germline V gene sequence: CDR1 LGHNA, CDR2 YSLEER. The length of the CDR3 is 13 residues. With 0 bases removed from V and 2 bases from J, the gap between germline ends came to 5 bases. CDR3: CASSQDSTYEQYF. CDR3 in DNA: TGCGCCAGCAGCCAAGACAGTACCTACGAGCAGTACTTC.

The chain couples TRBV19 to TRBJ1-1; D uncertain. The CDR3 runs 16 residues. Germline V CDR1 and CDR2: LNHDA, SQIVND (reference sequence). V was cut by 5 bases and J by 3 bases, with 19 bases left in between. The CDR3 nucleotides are TGTGCCAGTAGTCCACACCAGACACGGCTGGACACTGAAGCTTTCTTT. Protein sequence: CASSPHQTRLDTEAFF. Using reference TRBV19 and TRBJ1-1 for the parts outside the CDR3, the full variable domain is DGGITQSPKYLFRKEGQNVTLSCEQNLNHDAMYWYRQDPGQGLRLIYYSQIVNDFQKGDIAEGYSVSREKKESFPLTVTSAQKNPTAFYLCASSPHQTRLDTEAFFGQGTRLTVV.